This T cell receptor beta chain came from a study of tumor and adjacent non-tumor tissue in lung cancer. Study-wide background: Each sample yielded millions of productive TCRbeta reads on average. Overall study results and limits: Compared with tumor, normal lung showed significantly lower TCR diversity. Tumor repertoires had a smaller top 100 clone share than normal lung.

No cell sorting was done before RNA was extracted from the tissue. More than 3 cm separated this lung sample from the edge of the tumor. The library came from three nested PCR rounds adapted from ARM-PCR protocols. Using its own MiXCR run on the multiplex PCR reads, TCRdb lists one record per CDR3 protein. Of roughly 75,000 distinct CDR3 sequences in the sample, about two thirds were seen once. Germline loops: CDR1 SGHDN, CDR2 FVKESK. The CDR3 extends over 13 amino acids. In the case of this clonotype: Antigen: not known. One end of the junction does not line up with germline, which may come from a read error.

The sample taken for sequencing was distant non-tumor lung tissue. The sequence came from a woman between 50 and 59 years old with non-small cell lung cancer. V gene TRBV14 combines with J gene TRBJ1-5, with D perhaps TRBD1 (5 bases). The CDR3 loop reads CASSGGGYQPQHF. The CDR3 DNA reads as TGTGCCAGTAGCGGGGGGGGATACCAGCCCCAACATTTT.